The 21 T cell receptor beta chains reported below all come from one sample, sequenced in a study of CD8+ T cells in alopecia areata. Alopecia areata patients had lesional scalp punch biopsies and peripheral blood taken from them. As the sequencing template, cDNA was produced by extracting RNA and reverse transcribing it. Using immunoSEQ multiplex PCR, the repertoire was profiled, and TCRdb retains in-frame clones only, with some absent. The data hold roughly 11,000 clones, with roughly 57% observed a single time. Sequenced material: skin. The receptor set was obtained from a human donor with alopecia areata.

This clone was counted only a few times. V is TRBV5-1 and J is TRBJ2-6; the D is unclear. Trimming took off 0 bases at V and 0 bases at J, with 10 bases between the two ends. This CDR3 has 17 residues. Germline V CDR1 and CDR2: SGHRS, YFSETQ. CDR3 sequence reads: CASSLVPTVSGANVLTF. The CDR3 nucleotides read TGCGCCAGCAGCTTGGTCCCAACAGTCTCTGGGGCCAACGTCCTGACTTTC.

This clone showed up just a few times. V usage is TRBV23-1 and J usage is TRBJ1-3, with D perhaps TRBD1 (6 bases). TRBV23-1 is noted as an ORF with a role that remains uncertain. The CDR3 has 15 residues. The V and J ends lost 11 bases and 0 bases respectively, with 17 bases between them. CDR3 protein: CAAEVTGCSGNTIYF. The CDR3 DNA reads as TGCGCCGCGGAAGTGACAGGCTGCTCTGGAAACACCATATATTTT.

The V gene is TRBV5-1, the J gene TRBJ2-6, with D hard to call. The CDR3 loop spans 16 amino acids. CDR1 and CDR2 from the germline V gene are SGHRS and YFSETQ. The germline V and J ends were trimmed by 5 bases and 0 bases, with 12 bases remaining between them. The CDR3 DNA reads as TGCGCCAGCAGGTTCCTCTCCTTCTCTGGGGCCAACGTCCTGACTTTC. This translates into CASRFLSFSGANVLTF.

A word on this clone: Without the conserved terminal phenylalanine or tryptophan, this CDR3 likely stems from a read error. This chain uses TRBV7-8 with TRBJ2-7, with D uncertain. In germline, CDR1 is SGHVS, CDR2 FQNEAQ. This CDR3 is built from 14 residues. V gave up 3 bases and J gave up 0 bases, with 9 bases separating them. The chain's CDR3 is CASSFRSSSYEQYL. CDR3 sequence (DNA): TGTGCCAGCAGCTTTCGCAGTTCCTCCTACGAGCAGTACCTC.

The J gene is TRBJ1-1, the V gene TRBV5-1; weak D call: TRBD1 (6 bases). Trimming cost V 4 bases and J 3 bases, with 13 bases left between them. The CDR3 runs 14 residues. Germline V gene sequence: CDR1 SGHRS, CDR2 YFSETQ. The CDR3 sequence is CASSPGVEYTEAFF. As DNA, the CDR3 is TGCGCCAGCAGCCCAGGGGTCGAGTACACTGAAGCTTTCTTT.

This clone was observed once. This rearrangement joins TRBV7-9 to TRBJ2-5; TRBD1 is a possible D gene (5 bases). Between the trimmed V and J ends, which lost 5 bases and 2 bases, there was a span of 6 bases. This CDR3 is 12 amino acids long. CDR1 SEHNR and CDR2 FQNEAQ come from the germline V gene (reference sequence). DNA of the CDR3: TGTGCCAGCAGCCGACAGCAAGAGACCCAGTACTTC. Its protein product is CASSRQQETQYF.

The rearrangement joins TRBV7-2 to TRBJ2-2; D is possibly TRBD1 (5 bases). Germline V gene data show CDR1 as SGHTA and CDR2 as FQGNSA. This CDR3 spans 14 amino acids. Trimming took off 5 bases at V and 7 bases at J, with 14 bases between the two ends. The CDR3 DNA reads TGTGCCAGCAGCCCCAGGGTCGGCAGCGGGGAGCTGTTTTTT. It codes for CASSPRVGSGELFF.

V usage is TRBV4-1 and J usage is TRBJ2-7; D is uncertain. With 0 bases removed from V and 4 bases from J, the gap between germline ends came to 10 bases. The CDR3 is 14 amino acids. CDR1 is MGHRA and CDR2 is YSYEKL in the germline V gene. CDR3 nucleotides: TGCGCCAGCAGCCAAGATCCAACACAGTACGAGCAGTACTTC. This encodes CASSQDPTQYEQYF.

In its sample, this clone was seen a few times. The chain couples TRBV7-6 to TRBJ2-7; no clear D. CDR3 length equals 17 residues. Germline V lookup: CDR1 SGHVS, CDR2 FNYEAQ. Trimming removed 2 bases from V and 0 bases from J, with 17 bases in between. CDR3 coding DNA: TGTGCCAGCAGCTTAAGATTGGAGTCCACGAACTCCTACGAGCAGTACTTC. Translation gives CASSLRLESTNSYEQYF.

V is TRBV6-6 and J is TRBJ1-2, with D possibly being TRBD1 (6 bases). V dropped 6 bases and J dropped 8 bases, with 16 bases sitting between them. This CDR3 has 13 residues. CDR1 is MNHNY and CDR2 is SVGAGI in the germline V gene (reference sequence). The CDR3 sequence: CASSPFQGQGYTF. CDR3 DNA sequence: TGTGCCAGCAGCCCCTTTCAGGGGCAGGGCTACACCTTC.

The genes are TRBV6-6 and TRBJ1-2; the D is unclear. Germline CDR1 and CDR2: MNHNY and SVGAGI (reference sequence). The CDR3 totals 13 residues. V lost 6 bases and J 4 bases, leaving 12 bases between the germline ends. CDR3 nucleotides: TGTGCCAGCAGCTCCGGGCAGTCCTATGGCTACACCTTC. Protein sequence: CASSSGQSYGYTF.

This chain connects TRBV7-9 to TRBJ1-3, with a weak D call TRBD1 (5 bases). Trimming cost V 4 bases and J 2 bases, with 15 bases left between them. Germline V lookup: CDR1 SEHNR, CDR2 FQNEAQ (reference sequence). The CDR3 covers 16 residues. The CDR3 DNA reads TGTGCCAGCAGCTCGAGGGGTTTTGAGGCTGGAAACACCATATATTTT. Its translation: CASSSRGFEAGNTIYF. Complete variable domain (other parts from reference TRBV7-9 and TRBJ1-3): DTGVSQNPRHKITKRGQNVTFRCDPISEHNRLYWYRQTLGQGPEFLTYFQNEAQLEKSRLLSDRFSAERPKGSFSTLEIQRTEQGDSAMYLCASSSRGFEAGNTIYFGEGSWLTVV.

This clone is judged medium-sized. Other nucleotide sequences in the sample specify the same CDR3. The chain is built from TRBV9 and TRBJ1-2, with a tentative D call TRBD1 (5 bases). This CDR3 comprises 15 residues. Looked up from germline, CDR1 is SGDLS and CDR2 is YYNGEE. The V end lost 3 bases, the J end lost 2 bases, and 14 bases lay between the germline ends. As DNA, the CDR3 is TGTGCCAGCAGCGAGACCGGGACGGGGAACTATGGCTACACCTTC. It yields the protein CASSETGTGNYGYTF. Using reference TRBV9 and TRBJ1-2 for the parts outside the CDR3, the full variable domain is DSGVTQTPKHLITATGQRVTLRCSPRSGDLSVYWYQQSLDQGLQFLIQYYNGEERAKGNILERFSAQQFPDLHSELNLSSLELGDSALYFCASSETGTGNYGYTFGSGTRLTVV.

The CDR3 here is CASREPLEAEQYF. The CDR3 DNA sequence: TGTGCCAGCAGGGAACCACTTGAAGCCGAGCAGTACTTC. This sequence joins TRBV2 and TRBJ2-7; D remains ambiguous. This CDR3 comprises 13 residues. With 6 bases removed from V and 6 bases from J, the gap between germline ends came to 15 bases. CDR1 is SNHLY and CDR2 is FYNNEI in the germline V gene.

The chain employs TRBV14 and TRBJ2-5, with D tentatively TRBD2 (6 bases). Trimming took 6 bases from V and 5 from J, leaving 25 bases between them. Germline V gene lookup returns CDR1 SGHDN and CDR2 FVKESK. The CDR3 is 17 residues long. CDR3: CASRLSGQRAPTETQYF. Here the CDR3 DNA reads TGTGCCAGCAGACTGAGCGGGCAGCGGGCGCCTACGGAGACCCAGTACTTC.

The rearrangement joins TRBV10-3 to TRBJ2-1; 8 positions match TRBD2. The CDR3 sequence is 17 residues long. Germline trimming cut 0 bases from V and 8 bases from J; bases unmatched to any gene: 12. Germline V gene data show CDR1 as ENHRY and CDR2 as SYGVKD. CDR3 coding DNA: TGTGCCATCAGTGAGTCGGGACTAGGTCTCGGTTCGGATGAGCAGTTCTTC. This translates into CAISESGLGLGSDEQFF.

In nucleotides, the CDR3 is TGTGCCAGCAGCTTACCGGGCGGATCCTACGAGCAGTACTTC. Amino acids: CASSLPGGSYEQYF. J is TRBJ2-7 and V is TRBV13; D gene unclear. The CDR3 is 14 residues long. Trimming removed 2 bases from V and 1 base from J, with 9 bases in between. Germline V gene lookup returns CDR1 PRHDT and CDR2 FYEKMQ (reference sequence). Combining the CDR3 with reference TRBV13 and TRBJ2-7 gives the whole variable domain AAGVIQSPRHLIKEKRETATLKCYPIPRHDTVYWYQQGPGQDPQFLISFYEKMQSDKGSIPDRFSAQQFSDYHSELNMSSLELGDSALYFCASSLPGGSYEQYFGPGTRLTVT.

The chain couples TRBV7-2 to TRBJ1-5; maybe TRBD1 (6 bases). Germline V gene lookup returns CDR1 SGHTA and CDR2 FQGNSA. The CDR3 extends over 15 amino acids. Deletions cut 2 bases from V and 4 bases from J, with 12 bases between. CDR3 residues: CASSLPGGENQPQHF. In DNA form, the CDR3 reads TGTGCCAGCAGCTTACCGGGGGGCGAGAATCAGCCCCAGCATTTT.

This clone was detected only a few times. The chain carries TRBV18 and TRBJ2-5, with D possibly TRBD1 on 6 matching bases. There are 16 residues in the CDR3. With 2 bases removed from V and 2 bases from J, the gap between germline ends came to 15 bases. CDR1 and CDR2 from the germline V gene are KGHSH and LQKENI. The CDR3 DNA follows: TGTGCCAGCTCACCAGTCAGGGGAATGGGGCAAGAGACCCAGTACTTC. This sequence encodes CASSPVRGMGQETQYF.

This clone came up once. The chain joins TRBV30 to TRBJ2-4; D is ambiguous. The CDR3 sequence is 11 residues long. V shed 4 bases and J shed 3 bases, with 4 bases lying between them. Germline V gives CDR1 GTSNPN, CDR2 SVGIG (reference sequence). The CDR3: CAWTLKNIQYF. The DNA of the CDR3 is TGTGCCTGGACCCTCAAAAACATTCAGTACTTC.

The rearrangement links TRBV5-1 to TRBJ1-2; D is unclear. This CDR3 spans 12 amino acids. CDR1 is SGHRS and CDR2 is YFSETQ in the germline V gene. V lost 4 bases and J lost 7, with 11 bases in between. The CDR3 loop is CASSLTDSGYTF. The CDR3 nucleotides are TGCGCCAGCAGCCTGACCGATTCTGGCTACACCTTC.